This paragraph covers one T cell receptor beta chain sequence. Its specificity is unknown. A junction boundary mismatches the germline segment, possibly from a read error. The data are from a study of T cell responses to AZD1222 COVID-19 vaccine. The study's findings and limits: A mostly white British donor set with more females was recruited, and clonal diversity was possibly underestimated. Spike-specific TCR repertoires showed rising breadth and depth after two AZD1222 doses. After the peak T cell response, and only then, were repertoires sampled.

CDR1 is MGHDK, CDR2 SYGVNS, per germline. The CDR3 runs 14 residues. Using immunoSEQ multiplex PCR, the repertoire was profiled, and TCRdb retains in-frame clones only, with some absent. The sample lists approximately 150,000 clones, about 91% occurring once. The chain couples TRBV25-1 to TRBJ2-7; tentatively, D is TRBD1 (5 bases). This clonotype was sampled from an adult who received the AZD1222 COVID-19 vaccine. This sample comprised peripheral blood, obtained 28 days after the second AZD1222 dose. CDR3 nucleotide sequence: TGTGCCAGCAGTGAATATAGGGGTAGATACGGGCAGTACTTC. Its protein product is CASSEYRGRYGQYF.